Below, 27 T cell receptor beta chains from the same sample are listed, as sequenced in a study of cytomegalovirus exposure and HLA in healthy donors (dated by TCRdb to 2016 to 2017). The library came from the immunoSEQ multiplex PCR assay. The multiplex PCR relied on a mix of 60 forward primers for TCR Vbeta segments and 13 reverse primers for TCR Jbeta segments. The table comes from immuneACCESS by way of TCRdb, which keeps in-frame sequences with V and J called. Part of the clones is missing from these tables; in studies checked, under half for an unresolved V gene and the rest for unknown reasons. The sample table records roughly 120,000 clones. Jointly, the top ten make up more than 0.9% of the sample. The sequenced sample was PBMCs. The receptors originated from a man between 18 and 35 years old in good health and CMV-seronegative.

Regarding this clone: At one end the junction does not follow the germline gene, possibly because of a read error. The chain employs TRBV6-1 and TRBJ1-2; 7 positions agree with TRBD1. The CDR3 totals 11 residues. Germline CDR1 MNHNS, CDR2 SASEGT. The DNA for the CDR3 is TGTGCCAGCAGTCGGACAGGTTCCTCCGCCTTC. Its protein is CASSRTGSSAF.

The rearrangement links TRBV19 to TRBJ2-7; TRBD2 matches at 14 bases. The V gene end was trimmed by 8 bases and the J gene end by 2 bases; junction bases not matched to a gene: 5. The CDR3 runs to 15 residues. Germline V lookup: CDR1 LNHDA, CDR2 SQIVND (reference sequence). The CDR3 spells CASAQTSGRAYEQYF. The CDR3, as DNA: TGTGCCAGTGCCCAGACTAGCGGGAGGGCCTACGAGCAGTACTTC.

The J gene is TRBJ1-5, the V gene TRBV19; D unresolved. Between the trimmed V and J ends, which lost 4 bases and 2 bases, there was a span of 12 bases. Per the germline V gene, CDR1 is LNHDA and CDR2 is SQIVND (reference sequence). The CDR3 loop spans 15 amino acids. CDR3 DNA: TGTGCCAGTAGTAGACTCGGGGATGGCAATCAGCCCCAGCATTTT. Amino acids: CASSRLGDGNQPQHF.

The chain carries TRBV7-9 and TRBJ2-3, with TRBD2 matching 9 bases. The J segment lost 9 bases and the V segment lost 1 base, leaving 17 bases of the junction unmatched. This CDR3 comprises 18 residues. Germline V lookup: CDR1 SEHNR, CDR2 FQNEAQ (reference sequence). CDR3 residues: CASSLVVRGRVGVGTQYF. DNA for the CDR3: TGTGCCAGCAGCTTAGTTGTCCGCGGGAGGGTCGGTGTCGGCACGCAGTATTTT.

The chain recombines TRBV5-1 with TRBJ2-5, with TRBD1 as a possible D gene (5 bases). V was clipped by 1 base and J by 5 bases, with 6 bases between them. The CDR3 is 12 amino acids. Germline CDR1 reads SGHRS; CDR2 reads YFSETQ. The CDR3 here is CASSLQGETQYF. As DNA, the CDR3 is TGCGCCAGCAGCTTGCAGGGTGAGACCCAGTACTTC. Full variable domain (remainder filled in from reference TRBV5-1 and TRBJ2-5): KAGVTQTPRYLIKTRGQQVTLSCSPISGHRSVSWYQQTPGQGLQFLFEYFSETQRNKGNFPGRFSGRQFSNSRSEMNVSTLELGDSALYLCASSLQGETQYFGPGTRLLVL.

Written as DNA, the CDR3 is TGTGCCAGCAGATCTCAGGCCCCGATAAACTATGGCTACACCTTC. Encoded protein: CASRSQAPINYGYTF. V gene TRBV6-5 combines with J gene TRBJ1-2; D uncertain. The CDR3 runs 15 residues. Germline loops: CDR1 MNHEY, CDR2 SVGAGI. With 6 bases removed from V and 2 bases from J, the gap between germline ends came to 16 bases.

The rearrangement links TRBV5-6 to TRBJ2-1; D remains unclear. V lost 5 bases and J 4 bases, leaving 16 bases between the germline ends. The germline V gene has CDR1 SGHDT and CDR2 YYEEEE. The CDR3 runs 15 residues. The CDR3 protein is CASSSTEWVYNEQFF. The CDR3 nucleotides are TGTGCCAGCAGTTCGACGGAGTGGGTATACAATGAGCAGTTCTTC.

Remarks on this clone: Different DNA sequences within this sample yield the same CDR3. The V and J genes are TRBV5-1 and TRBJ2-7; 11 nucleotides line up with TRBD2. V lost 4 bases, J lost 0 bases, and 3 bases stayed unmatched. The CDR3 is 15 amino acids. The germline CDR1 and CDR2 sequences are SGHRS and YFSETQ. The CDR3 bases are TGCGCCAGCAGCCTCGGGACTAGCGGCTCCTACGAGCAGTACTTC. Protein sequence: CASSLGTSGSYEQYF.

The V and J genes are TRBV4-1 and TRBJ2-7; 9 bases are a match to TRBD1. V trimming: 3 bases; J trimming: 4 bases; junction bases outside the gene matches: 7. The CDR3 is 15 residues long. The germline CDR1 and CDR2 sequences are MGHRA and YSYEKL. The CDR3 bases are TGCGCCAGCAGCCATACACAGGGGGCGGATTACGAGCAGTACTTC. This codes for CASSHTQGADYEQYF.

The chain employs TRBV30 and TRBJ2-1, with 9 bases lining up with TRBD1. Germline V gives CDR1 GTSNPN, CDR2 SVGIG (reference sequence). The junction had 5 bases not matched to a gene; V was cut back by 7 bases and J by 4 bases. The length of the CDR3 is 13 residues. CDR3 region: CAFDRGAYNEQFF. Written as DNA, the CDR3 is TGTGCCTTCGACAGGGGGGCTTACAATGAGCAGTTCTTC. Full variable domain (remainder filled in from reference TRBV30 and TRBJ2-1): SQTIHQWPATLVQPVGSPLSLECTVEGTSNPNLYWYRQAAGRGLQLLFYSVGIGQISSEVPQNLSASRPQDRQFILSSKKLLLSDSGFYLCAFDRGAYNEQFFGPGTRLTVL.

The chain is built from TRBV6-1 and TRBJ1-1; D call uncertain. The CDR3 sequence is 13 residues long. Trimming took off 6 bases at V and 6 bases at J, with 14 bases between the two ends. The germline V gene has CDR1 MNHNS and CDR2 SASEGT. The CDR3 region has the DNA TGTGCCAGCAGATTAGAGGATATGGCTGAAGCTTTCTTT. Protein sequence: CASRLEDMAEAFF.

The rearrangement joins TRBV14 to TRBJ1-5, with D possibly being TRBD1 (5 bases). CDR1 is SGHDN and CDR2 is FVKESK in the germline V gene. Trimming took off 0 bases at V and 7 bases at J, with 13 bases between the two ends. CDR3 size: 15 residues. CDR3 in amino acids: CASSQDAGGRQPQHF. The CDR3 DNA follows: TGTGCCAGCAGCCAAGATGCGGGGGGTCGGCAGCCCCAGCATTTT.

The chain recombines TRBV5-1 with TRBJ1-5; D not resolved. Trimming shortened V by 3 bases and J by 6 bases, and 10 bases separated the two germline ends. The CDR3 runs to 13 residues. CDR1 and CDR2 from the germline V gene are SGHRS and YFSETQ. The CDR3 DNA reads as TGCGCCAGCAGCTCTCTTACGGGTCAGCCCCAGCATTTT. It translates to CASSSLTGQPQHF.

The genes are TRBV30 and TRBJ2-3; TRBD1 aligns across 10 bases. Germline V CDR1 and CDR2: GTSNPN, SVGIG (reference sequence). With V trimmed by 5 bases and J by 1 base, 3 bases remained unmatched. This CDR3 spans 14 amino acids. The CDR3 nucleotides are TGTGCCTGGCTAGGACAGGGGGGCACAGATACGCAGTATTTT. Its translation: CAWLGQGGTDTQYF. Complete variable domain (other parts from reference TRBV30 and TRBJ2-3): SQTIHQWPATLVQPVGSPLSLECTVEGTSNPNLYWYRQAAGRGLQLLFYSVGIGQISSEVPQNLSASRPQDRQFILSSKKLLLSDSGFYLCAWLGQGGTDTQYFGPGTRLTVL.

The V gene is TRBV5-6, the J gene TRBJ1-5; TRBD1 matches 9 bases. CDR1 SGHDT and CDR2 YYEEEE come from the germline V gene. The V gene end was trimmed by 4 bases and the J gene end by 6 bases; junction bases not matched to a gene: 8. The CDR3 runs 15 residues. CDR3 nucleotide sequence: TGTGCCAGCAGCGGGGGACAGGGTAGGATTCAGCCCCAGCATTTT. Protein product: CASSGGQGRIQPQHF.

The chain recombines TRBV18 with TRBJ2-4; D uncertain. Germline V CDR1 and CDR2: KGHSH, LQKENI. Deletions cut 3 bases from V and 0 bases from J, with 12 bases between. This CDR3 is 16 amino acids long. The CDR3 DNA is TGTGCCAGCTCACCGAAGAATTCACTAGCCAAAAACATTCAGTACTTC. It is translated as CASSPKNSLAKNIQYF.

The chain combines TRBV5-1 with TRBJ2-1; 11 nucleotides line up with TRBD2. Germline V gene data show CDR1 as SGHRS and CDR2 as YFSETQ. CDR3 length equals 16 residues. V shed 3 bases and J 7 bases; nucleotides not matched to a gene: 9. The CDR3 bases are TGCGCCAGCAGCTCGTCTCTAGCGGGGGGCTCTAATGAGCAGTTCTTC. Residues: CASSSSLAGGSNEQFF.

The chain is built from TRBV19 and TRBJ2-2, with 7 bases that match TRBD1. V shed 2 bases, J shed 1 base, and the junction held 4 bases outside the gene matches. This CDR3 has 16 residues. Germline V gene data show CDR1 as LNHDA and CDR2 as SQIVND (reference sequence). The chain's CDR3 is CASSIKGAMNTGELFF. In nucleotides, the CDR3 is TGTGCCAGTAGTATAAAGGGGGCGATGAACACCGGGGAGCTGTTTTTT.

The genes are TRBV12-5 and TRBJ2-7; D remains ambiguous. Deletions cut 0 bases from V and 1 base from J, with 4 bases between. This CDR3 spans 13 amino acids. CDR1 and CDR2 (germline): LGHNT, FRNRAP. CDR3 residues: CASGLVSSYEQYF. The CDR3 coding sequence is TGTGCTAGTGGTTTGGTATCTTCCTACGAGCAGTACTTC.

V gene TRBV11-1 combines with J gene TRBJ1-1, with TRBD1 as a possible D gene (5 bases). The CDR3 covers 15 residues. CDR1 and CDR2 from the germline V gene are SGHAT and FQDESV (reference sequence). The V and J ends lost 4 bases and 11 bases respectively, with 23 bases between them. The CDR3 bases are TGTGCCAGCAGCTCAAAAGGACACAATGTCGACTCGGCTTTCTTT. This gives the protein CASSSKGHNVDSAFF.

The chain is built from TRBV5-1 and TRBJ1-2, with D unclear. There are 13 residues in the CDR3. CDR1 and CDR2 (germline): SGHRS, YFSETQ. V lost 0 bases and J 3 bases, leaving 6 bases between the germline ends. As DNA, the CDR3 is TGCGCCAGCAGCTTGGAGGGAGACTATGGCTACACCTTC. It is translated as CASSLEGDYGYTF.

In DNA, the CDR3 is TGTGCCAGCAGTAGCGGTGAGGAGCAGTTCTTC. This encodes CASSSGEEQFF. The chain links TRBV11-2 to TRBJ2-1; TRBD2 might be the D (6 bases). V shed 6 bases and J shed 10 bases, with 10 bases lying between them. This CDR3 region has 11 residues. Germline V gives CDR1 SGHAT, CDR2 FQNNGV.

This chain connects TRBV9 to TRBJ1-2; the D gene is possibly TRBD1 (5 bases). The CDR3 spans 13 residues. Trimming left V 0 bases short and J 5 bases short, with 8 bases between. The V gene's germline CDR1 is SGDLS and CDR2 YYNGEE. The CDR3 reads CASSVGGEYGYTF. In DNA, the CDR3 is TGTGCCAGCAGCGTAGGGGGGGAATATGGCTACACCTTC. Based on the CDR3 plus reference TRBV9 and TRBJ1-2, the full variable domain is DSGVTQTPKHLITATGQRVTLRCSPRSGDLSVYWYQQSLDQGLQFLIQYYNGEERAKGNILERFSAQQFPDLHSELNLSSLELGDSALYFCASSVGGEYGYTFGSGTRLTVV.

The chain employs TRBV30 and TRBJ2-1; 9 nucleotides line up with TRBD2. Germline V gene lookup returns CDR1 GTSNPN and CDR2 SVGIG (reference sequence). There are 18 residues in the CDR3. Trimming took 0 bases from V and 9 from J; bases not matched to a gene: 18. The CDR3 sequence: CAWSVLPWASGMVAEQFF. CDR3 nucleotides: TGTGCCTGGAGTGTACTCCCATGGGCTAGCGGGATGGTTGCTGAGCAGTTCTTC. Full variable domain (missing parts from reference TRBV30 and TRBJ2-1): SQTIHQWPATLVQPVGSPLSLECTVEGTSNPNLYWYRQAAGRGLQLLFYSVGIGQISSEVPQNLSASRPQDRQFILSSKKLLLSDSGFYLCAWSVLPWASGMVAEQFFGPGTRLTVL.

CDR3 DNA: TGTGCCACCAGCAGAGAGGACTTTGGCAATCAGCCCCAGCATTTT. Translating it yields CATSREDFGNQPQHF. The chain combines TRBV15 with TRBJ1-5; no definite D call. V was trimmed by 0 bases and J by 2 bases, leaving 8 bases between them. The CDR3 length is 15 residues. Germline CDR1 and CDR2: LNHNV and YYDKDF (reference sequence).

The chain has TRBV30 and TRBJ2-5; TRBD2 matches at 12 bases. Germline V gene data show CDR1 as GTSNPN and CDR2 as SVGIG (reference sequence). Germline trimming cut 3 bases from V and 7 bases from J; bases unmatched to any gene: 12. The CDR3 has 16 amino acids. The CDR3 is CAWSVTSGGNWGTQYF. CDR3 sequence (DNA): TGTGCCTGGAGCGTCACTAGCGGGGGGAATTGGGGGACCCAGTACTTC.

This chain uses TRBV6-1 with TRBJ2-5; D is possibly TRBD2 (5 bases). The CDR3 consists of 13 residues. Trimming took off 4 bases at V and 5 bases at J, with 11 bases between the two ends. Germline loops: CDR1 MNHNS, CDR2 SASEGT. The CDR3 bases are TGTGCCAGCAGTGTGGAGGTGATGGAGACCCAGTACTTC. It yields the protein CASSVEVMETQYF.